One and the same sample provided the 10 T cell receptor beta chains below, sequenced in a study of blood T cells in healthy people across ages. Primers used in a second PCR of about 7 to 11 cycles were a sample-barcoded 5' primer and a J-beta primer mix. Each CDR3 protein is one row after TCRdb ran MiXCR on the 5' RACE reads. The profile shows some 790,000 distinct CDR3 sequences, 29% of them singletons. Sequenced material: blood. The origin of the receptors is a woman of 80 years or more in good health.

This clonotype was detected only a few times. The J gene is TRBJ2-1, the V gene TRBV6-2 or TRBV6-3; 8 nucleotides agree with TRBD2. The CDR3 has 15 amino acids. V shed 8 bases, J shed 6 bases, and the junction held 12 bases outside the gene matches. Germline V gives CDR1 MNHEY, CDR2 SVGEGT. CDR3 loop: CASFPGGVRVNEQFF. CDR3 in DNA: TGTGCCAGCTTCCCGGGGGGGGTCAGGGTCAATGAGCAGTTCTTC.

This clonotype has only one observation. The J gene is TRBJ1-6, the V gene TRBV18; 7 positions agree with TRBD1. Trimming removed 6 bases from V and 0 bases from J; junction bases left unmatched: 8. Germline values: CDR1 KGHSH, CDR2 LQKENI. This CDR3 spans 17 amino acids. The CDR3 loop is CASSRDRQSSYNSPLHF. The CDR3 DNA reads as TGTGCCAGCTCCAGGGACAGACAGAGCTCCTATAATTCACCCCTCCACTTT. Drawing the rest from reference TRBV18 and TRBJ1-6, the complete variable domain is NAGVMQNPRHLVRRRGQEARLRCSPMKGHSHVYWYRQLPEEGLKFMVYLQKENIIDESGMPKERFSAEFPKEGPSILRIQQVVRGDSAAYFCASSRDRQSSYNSPLHFGNGTRLTVT.

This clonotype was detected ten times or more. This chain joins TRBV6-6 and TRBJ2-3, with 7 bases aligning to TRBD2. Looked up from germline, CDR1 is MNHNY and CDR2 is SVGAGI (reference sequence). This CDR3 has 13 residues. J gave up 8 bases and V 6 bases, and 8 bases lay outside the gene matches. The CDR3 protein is CASSGGIAVTQYF. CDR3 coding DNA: TGTGCCAGCAGCGGGGGGATTGCTGTTACGCAGTATTTT.

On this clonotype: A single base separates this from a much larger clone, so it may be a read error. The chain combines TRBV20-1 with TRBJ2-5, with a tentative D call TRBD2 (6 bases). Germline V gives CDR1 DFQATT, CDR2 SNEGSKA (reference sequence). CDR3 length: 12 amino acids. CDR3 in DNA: TGCAGTACTAGAGAGGGAGCGGGGACCCAGTACTTC. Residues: CSTREGAGTQYF.

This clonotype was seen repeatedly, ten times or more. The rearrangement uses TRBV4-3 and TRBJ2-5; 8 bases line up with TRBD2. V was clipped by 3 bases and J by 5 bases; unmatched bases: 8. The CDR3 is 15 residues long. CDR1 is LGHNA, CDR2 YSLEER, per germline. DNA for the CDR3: TGCGCCAGCAGCCAGAGACAAGCGGGGGAGGAGACCCAGTACTTC. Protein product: CASSQRQAGEETQYF.

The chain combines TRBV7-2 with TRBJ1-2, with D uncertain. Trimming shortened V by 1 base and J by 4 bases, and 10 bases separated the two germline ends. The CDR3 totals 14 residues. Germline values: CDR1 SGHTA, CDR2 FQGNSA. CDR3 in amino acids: CASSLDGDSYGYTF. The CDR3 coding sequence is TGTGCCAGCAGCTTAGATGGTGATAGCTATGGCTACACCTTC. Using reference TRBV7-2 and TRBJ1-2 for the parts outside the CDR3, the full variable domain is GAGVSQSPSNKVTEKGKDVELRCDPISGHTALYWYRQSLGQGLEFLIYFQGNSAPDKSGLPSDRFSAERTGGSVSTLTIQRTQQEDSAVYLCASSLDGDSYGYTFGSGTRLTVV.

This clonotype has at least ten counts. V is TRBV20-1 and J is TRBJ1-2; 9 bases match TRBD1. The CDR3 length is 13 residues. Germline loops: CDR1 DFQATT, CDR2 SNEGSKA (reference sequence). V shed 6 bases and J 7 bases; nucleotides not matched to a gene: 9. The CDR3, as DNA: TGCAGTGCACGGACAGGGGATTCGGCTGGCTACACCTTC. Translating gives CSARTGDSAGYTF.

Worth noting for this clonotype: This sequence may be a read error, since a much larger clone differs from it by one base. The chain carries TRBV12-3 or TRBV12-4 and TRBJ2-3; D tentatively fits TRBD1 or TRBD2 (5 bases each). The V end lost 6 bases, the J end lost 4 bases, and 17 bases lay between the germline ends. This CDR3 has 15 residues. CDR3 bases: TGTGCCAGCAGGCCAGGGTTGGTTAGCGCAGATACGCAGTATTTT. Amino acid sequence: CASRPGLVSADTQYF.

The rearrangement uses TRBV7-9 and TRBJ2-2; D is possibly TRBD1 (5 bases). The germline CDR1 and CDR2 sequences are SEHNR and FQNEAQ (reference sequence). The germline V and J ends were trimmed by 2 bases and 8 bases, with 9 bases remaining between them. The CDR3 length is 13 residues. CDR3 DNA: TGTGCCAGCAGCTTACTACAGGCGGGGGAGCTGTTTTTT. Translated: CASSLLQAGELFF.

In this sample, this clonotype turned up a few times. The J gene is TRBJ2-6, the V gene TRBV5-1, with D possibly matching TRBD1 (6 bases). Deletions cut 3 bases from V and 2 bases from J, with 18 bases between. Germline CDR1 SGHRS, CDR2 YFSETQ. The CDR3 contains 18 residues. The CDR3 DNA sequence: TGCGCCAGCAGCTCCGAAACCAAATACAGGGCTGGGGCCAACGTCCTGACTTTC. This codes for CASSSETKYRAGANVLTF.